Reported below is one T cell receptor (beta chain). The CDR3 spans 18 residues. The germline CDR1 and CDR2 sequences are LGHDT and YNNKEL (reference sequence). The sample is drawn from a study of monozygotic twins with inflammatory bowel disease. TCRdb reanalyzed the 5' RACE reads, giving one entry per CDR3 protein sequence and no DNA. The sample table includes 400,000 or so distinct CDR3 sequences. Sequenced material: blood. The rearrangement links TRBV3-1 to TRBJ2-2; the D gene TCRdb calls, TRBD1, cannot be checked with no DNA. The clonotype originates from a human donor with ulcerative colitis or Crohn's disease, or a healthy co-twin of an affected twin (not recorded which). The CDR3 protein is CASSRRWGLLPYTGELFF.